This entry describes one TCR beta chain. Its antigen is not identified. The data were obtained in a study of CXCR3-negative and CXCR3-positive naive CD8 T cells. Study outcomes and limitations: CXCR3-positive naive cells had more hydrophobic TRB CDR3s than CXCR3-negative naive cells. Comparably high diversity was seen in both naive subsets, and much lower diversity in memory CD8+ cells.

Preparation of TRB cDNA libraries relied on 5' RACE carrying UMI labels. From its re-call of the 5' RACE reads, TCRdb lists each CDR3 protein once, without DNA. This table lists roughly 99,000 distinct CDR3 sequences. This CDR3 has 16 amino acids. The germline CDR1 and CDR2 sequences are SGHTA and FQGNSA. The rearrangement joins TRBV7-2 to TRBJ2-7; as DNA is missing, the TRBD1 call by TCRdb cannot be tested. The specimen was naive CXCR3+ CD8+ T cells from blood. Subset: CD45RO-CCR7+CD27+CD95- naive CD8+ T cells expressing CXCR3 (TNR3+). This receptor was identified in a human donor in good health. Some clones in this sample may be carry-over from other donors' samples. The CDR3 spells CASSLGGTGNSYEQYF.